These T cell receptor beta chains were read from a single sample in a study of cytomegalovirus exposure and HLA in healthy donors. Profiling relied on immunoSEQ multiplex PCR, and the TCRdb table lists in-frame clones only, not all of them. The table shows about 82,000 clones, with 60% to 80% occurring only once. The sequencing sample was made of PBMCs. The receptors were sampled from a woman aged 45-59 years in good health and CMV-seropositive. CDR3s include the opening cysteine and the closing phenylalanine or tryptophan. The order of the fields is CDR3 protein, CDR3 DNA, CDR3 length, J gene, V gene, D gene, clone size. D genes are given only for firm matches. Clone size is stated in some rows and not others, as once, few, many or a class when expanded.

CDR3 protein: CASSDSTGGGTDTQYF
CDR3 DNA: TGTGCCAGCAGTGACTCGACAGGGGGTGGTACAGATACGCAGTATTTT
CDR3 length: 16
J gene: TRBJ2-3
V gene: TRBV6-4
D gene: TRBD1
clone size: few

CDR3 protein: CASSEGLNNQPQHF
CDR3 DNA: TGTGCCAGCAGTGAAGGACTCAACAATCAGCCCCAGCATTTT
CDR3 length: 14
J gene: TRBJ1-5
V gene: TRBV2
D gene: NA
clone size: few

CDR3 protein: CASSESVPYEQYF
CDR3 DNA: TGTGCCAGCAGTGAGTCGGTCCCCTACGAGCAGTACTTC
CDR3 length: 13
J gene: TRBJ2-7
V gene: TRBV6-1
D gene: NA
clone size: NA

CDR3 protein: CASSFDRGDHYEQYF
CDR3 DNA: TGTGCCAGCAGCTTCGACAGGGGGGATCACTACGAGCAGTACTTC
CDR3 length: 15
J gene: TRBJ2-7
V gene: TRBV7-9
D gene: TRBD1
clone size: once

CDR3 protein: CASSQEGQGAYEQYF
CDR3 DNA: TGCGCCAGCAGCCAAGAGGGACAGGGGGCATACGAGCAGTACTTC
CDR3 length: 15
J gene: TRBJ2-7
V gene: TRBV4-1
D gene: TRBD1
clone size: NA

CDR3 protein: CASSKGKLAGEVTGELFF
CDR3 DNA: TGCGCCAGCAGTAAGGGGAAGCTAGCGGGAGAGGTCACCGGGGAGCTGTTTTTT
CDR3 length: 18
J gene: TRBJ2-2
V gene: TRBV10-1
D gene: TRBD2
clone size: NA

CDR3 protein: CASTPSRRYDEKLFF
CDR3 DNA: TGTGCCAGCACCCCGAGCCGCAGGTATGATGAAAAACTGTTTTTT
CDR3 length: 15
J gene: TRBJ1-4
V gene: TRBV6-5
D gene: NA
clone size: NA

CDR3 protein: CASSLRTGSTDTQYF
CDR3 DNA: TGTGCCAGCAGCTTAAGGACAGGTAGCACAGATACGCAGTATTTT
CDR3 length: 15
J gene: TRBJ2-3
V gene: TRBV7-9
D gene: TRBD1
clone size: few

CDR3 protein: CASSSGRAGWQPQHF
CDR3 DNA: TGTGCCAGCAGCTCCGGCCGGGCGGGGTGGCAGCCCCAGCATTTT
CDR3 length: 15
J gene: TRBJ1-5
V gene: TRBV5-6
D gene: NA
clone size: NA

CDR3 protein: CASRGGVVAEAFF
CDR3 DNA: TGTGCCAGTAGGGGGGGAGTAGTTGCTGAAGCTTTCTTT
CDR3 length: 13
J gene: TRBJ1-1
V gene: TRBV19
D gene: NA
clone size: NA

CDR3 protein: CAWSGWRDGEQFF
CDR3 DNA: TGTGCCTGGAGTGGATGGCGGGATGGGGAGCAGTTCTTC
CDR3 length: 13
J gene: TRBJ2-1
V gene: TRBV30
D gene: NA
clone size: NA

CDR3 protein: CASSFSGRASDTQYF
CDR3 DNA: TGTGCCAGCAGTTTTAGCGGGAGGGCCTCGGATACGCAGTATTTT
CDR3 length: 15
J gene: TRBJ2-3
V gene: TRBV28
D gene: TRBD2
clone size: once

CDR3 protein: CASSLTSGRAYEQFF
CDR3 DNA: TGCGCCAGCAGCCTGACTAGCGGGAGGGCCTATGAGCAGTTCTTC
CDR3 length: 15
J gene: TRBJ2-1
V gene: TRBV5-1
D gene: TRBD2
clone size: NA

CDR3 protein: CASSDKMDRGNEKLFF
CDR3 DNA: TGTGCCAGCAGTGATAAGATGGACAGAGGTAATGAAAAACTGTTTTTT
CDR3 length: 16
J gene: TRBJ1-4
V gene: TRBV2
D gene: NA
clone size: NA

CDR3 protein: CASSQTLAMETQYF
CDR3 DNA: TGCGCCAGCAGCCAAACCCTAGCAATGGAGACCCAGTACTTC
CDR3 length: 14
J gene: TRBJ2-5
V gene: TRBV4-1
D gene: NA
clone size: NA

CDR3 protein: CASRHRDFSYEQYF
CDR3 DNA: TGTGCCAGCAGGCACCGGGACTTCTCCTACGAGCAGTACTTC
CDR3 length: 14
J gene: TRBJ2-7
V gene: TRBV2
D gene: NA
clone size: few

CDR3 protein: CASSPAGNTPMGQYF
CDR3 DNA: TGTGCCAGCAGCCCGGCAGGAAATACGCCTATGGGGCAGTACTTC
CDR3 length: 15
J gene: TRBJ2-7
V gene: TRBV7-2
D gene: NA
clone size: NA

CDR3 protein: CASSVDRGMGETQYF
CDR3 DNA: TGTGCCAGCAGCGTTGACAGGGGAATGGGAGAGACCCAGTACTTC
CDR3 length: 15
J gene: TRBJ2-5
V gene: TRBV9
D gene: TRBD1
clone size: NA

CDR3 protein: CASSPRISGRIEGETQYF
CDR3 DNA: TGTGCCAGCAGCCCCCGCATAAGCGGGAGGATCGAAGGGGAGACCCAGTACTTC
CDR3 length: 18
J gene: TRBJ2-5
V gene: TRBV11-2
D gene: TRBD2
clone size: NA

CDR3 protein: CAISESTSAGELFF
CDR3 DNA: TGTGCCATCAGTGAGTCCACATCTGCCGGGGAGCTGTTTTTT
CDR3 length: 14
J gene: TRBJ2-2
V gene: TRBV10-3
D gene: NA
clone size: few

CDR3 protein: CASSAAPGLGLSNEQFF
CDR3 DNA: TGTGCCAGCAGCGCCGCCCCGGGACTAGGCCTTAGCAATGAGCAGTTCTTC
CDR3 length: 17
J gene: TRBJ2-1
V gene: TRBV9
D gene: TRBD2
clone size: NA

CDR3 protein: CASSLRGGSGYEQYF
CDR3 DNA: TGTGCCAGCAGCCTACGTGGAGGGAGTGGCTACGAGCAGTACTTC
CDR3 length: 15
J gene: TRBJ2-7
V gene: TRBV5-6
D gene: NA
clone size: NA

CDR3 protein: CASSLRGQRTEAFF
CDR3 DNA: TGCGCCAGCAGCTTAAGGGGGCAGCGGACTGAAGCTTTCTTT
CDR3 length: 14
J gene: TRBJ1-1
V gene: TRBV5-1
D gene: TRBD1
clone size: few

CDR3 protein: CSVVGLAGATDTQYF
CDR3 DNA: TGCAGCGTTGTGGGACTAGCGGGAGCGACAGATACGCAGTATTTT
CDR3 length: 15
J gene: TRBJ2-3
V gene: TRBV29-1
D gene: TRBD2
clone size: NA

CDR3 protein: CASSMRSAADEKLFF
CDR3 DNA: TGTGCCAGTAGTATGCGTTCCGCCGCTGATGAAAAACTGTTTTTT
CDR3 length: 15
J gene: TRBJ1-4
V gene: TRBV19
D gene: NA
clone size: NA

CDR3 protein: CATSTSMVGGNNEQFF
CDR3 DNA: TGTGCCACCAGCACCTCTATGGTGGGAGGGAACAATGAGCAGTTCTTC
CDR3 length: 16
J gene: TRBJ2-1
V gene: TRBV15
D gene: TRBD2
clone size: few

CDR3 protein: CASSSRVGRSNQPQHF
CDR3 DNA: TGTGCCAGCAGTTCCCGGGTGGGGAGGAGCAATCAGCCCCAGCATTTT
CDR3 length: 16
J gene: TRBJ1-5
V gene: TRBV6-6
D gene: NA
clone size: NA

CDR3 protein: CASSYQIYEQYF
CDR3 DNA: TGTGCCAGCAGTTACCAGATCTACGAGCAGTACTTC
CDR3 length: 12
J gene: TRBJ2-7
V gene: TRBV28
D gene: NA
clone size: NA

CDR3 protein: CASRTSGSTETQYF
CDR3 DNA: TGTGCCAGCAGAACTAGCGGGAGCACCGAGACCCAGTACTTC
CDR3 length: 14
J gene: TRBJ2-5
V gene: TRBV5-6
D gene: TRBD2
clone size: NA

CDR3 protein: CASSVEAGGPQETQYF
CDR3 DNA: TGTGCCAGCAGCGTAGAGGCGGGAGGGCCCCAAGAGACCCAGTACTTC
CDR3 length: 16
J gene: TRBJ2-5
V gene: TRBV9
D gene: TRBD2
clone size: NA

CDR3 protein: CASSPKSGGETQYF
CDR3 DNA: TGTGCCAGCAGCCCAAAGAGCGGAGGAGAGACCCAGTACTTC
CDR3 length: 14
J gene: TRBJ2-5
V gene: TRBV13
D gene: NA
clone size: NA

CDR3 protein: CASSYSGLYEQYF
CDR3 DNA: TGTGCCAGCAGTTACAGCGGACTCTACGAGCAGTACTTC
CDR3 length: 13
J gene: TRBJ2-7
V gene: TRBV6-5
D gene: NA
clone size: few

CDR3 protein: CATSSDFGGLQETQYF
CDR3 DNA: TGTGCCACCAGCAGTGACTTCGGAGGGCTCCAAGAGACCCAGTACTTC
CDR3 length: 16
J gene: TRBJ2-5
V gene: TRBV15
D gene: NA
clone size: few

CDR3 protein: CASSVGTSFSTDTQYF
CDR3 DNA: TGTGCCAGCAGCGTAGGGACTAGCTTTTCGACAGATACGCAGTATTTT
CDR3 length: 16
J gene: TRBJ2-3
V gene: TRBV9
D gene: TRBD2
clone size: NA

CDR3 protein: CATRTGGSYNEQFF
CDR3 DNA: TGTGCCACCCGGACAGGGGGCTCCTACAATGAGCAGTTCTTC
CDR3 length: 14
J gene: TRBJ2-1
V gene: TRBV6-5
D gene: TRBD1
clone size: NA

CDR3 protein: CASSDGQGITEAFF
CDR3 DNA: TGCGCCAGCAGCGACGGACAGGGGATCACTGAAGCTTTCTTT
CDR3 length: 14
J gene: TRBJ1-1
V gene: TRBV4-1
D gene: TRBD1
clone size: medium-sized

CDR3 protein: CASSPTTSGRFQETQYF
CDR3 DNA: TGTGCCAGCAGCCCAACGACTAGCGGGAGATTTCAAGAGACCCAGTACTTC
CDR3 length: 17
J gene: TRBJ2-5
V gene: TRBV7-8
D gene: TRBD2
clone size: once

CDR3 protein: CASSADSNEQFF
CDR3 DNA: TGTGCCAGCAGCGCCGACAGTAATGAGCAGTTCTTC
CDR3 length: 12
J gene: TRBJ2-1
V gene: TRBV11-2
D gene: NA
clone size: NA

CDR3 protein: CASRRTGRGYTF
CDR3 DNA: TGTGCCAGCAGACGTACAGGGCGCGGCTACACCTTC
CDR3 length: 12
J gene: TRBJ1-2
V gene: TRBV6-5
D gene: NA
clone size: NA

CDR3 protein: CSAGLGQGADTQYF
CDR3 DNA: TGCAGCGCCGGTCTAGGACAGGGGGCAGATACGCAGTATTTT
CDR3 length: 14
J gene: TRBJ2-3
V gene: TRBV29-1
D gene: TRBD1
clone size: few

CDR3 protein: CASRGRGDYTF
CDR3 DNA: TGCGCCAGCCGGGGGAGGGGTGACTACACCTTC
CDR3 length: 11
J gene: TRBJ1-2
V gene: TRBV5-1
D gene: NA
clone size: NA

CDR3 protein: CASSSPGKQETQYF
CDR3 DNA: TGTGCCAGCAGCTCTCCGGGAAAACAAGAGACCCAGTACTTC
CDR3 length: 14
J gene: TRBJ2-5
V gene: TRBV6-1
D gene: NA
clone size: NA

CDR3 protein: CASSLAGQGTGELFF
CDR3 DNA: TGTGCCAGCAGCTTAGCGGGACAGGGGACCGGGGAGCTGTTTTTT
CDR3 length: 15
J gene: TRBJ2-2
V gene: TRBV7-2
D gene: TRBD1
clone size: NA

CDR3 protein: CASSEVGTGYGYTF
CDR3 DNA: TGTGCCAGCAGTGAAGTGGGGACAGGCTATGGCTACACCTTC
CDR3 length: 14
J gene: TRBJ1-2
V gene: TRBV2
D gene: TRBD1
clone size: NA

CDR3 protein: CSARRDEQFF
CDR3 DNA: TGCAGTGCGAGACGGGATGAGCAGTTCTTC
CDR3 length: 10
J gene: TRBJ2-1
V gene: TRBV20-1
D gene: NA
clone size: NA

CDR3 protein: CASSHRSSPYNEQFF
CDR3 DNA: TGCGCCAGCAGCCACCGTTCTTCCCCCTACAATGAGCAGTTCTTC
CDR3 length: 15
J gene: TRBJ2-1
V gene: TRBV4-1
D gene: NA
clone size: NA

CDR3 protein: CAVYRGGSTDTQYF
CDR3 DNA: TGTGCCGTATACAGGGGCGGATCGACAGATACGCAGTATTTT
CDR3 length: 14
J gene: TRBJ2-3
V gene: TRBV30
D gene: TRBD1
clone size: few

CDR3 protein: CASNRQMITDTQYF
CDR3 DNA: TGTGCCAGCAACAGACAGATGATCACAGATACGCAGTATTTT
CDR3 length: 14
J gene: TRBJ2-3
V gene: TRBV2
D gene: NA
clone size: NA

CDR3 protein: CASSKGETGANVLTF
CDR3 DNA: TGTGCCAGCAGCAAAGGGGAAACTGGGGCCAACGTCCTGACTTTC
CDR3 length: 15
J gene: TRBJ2-6
V gene: TRBV6-6
D gene: NA
clone size: few

CDR3 protein: CASSRGSSGNTIYF
CDR3 DNA: TGCGCCAGCAGCCGAGGATCCTCTGGAAACACCATATATTTT
CDR3 length: 14
J gene: TRBJ1-3
V gene: TRBV5-1
D gene: NA
clone size: NA

CDR3 protein: CATRQGANTGELFF
CDR3 DNA: TGTGCCACGCGACAGGGGGCGAACACCGGGGAGCTGTTTTTT
CDR3 length: 14
J gene: TRBJ2-2
V gene: TRBV15
D gene: TRBD1
clone size: NA

CDR3 protein: CSVQQGGTSYEQYF
CDR3 DNA: TGCAGCGTTCAACAGGGCGGAACTTCCTACGAGCAGTACTTC
CDR3 length: 14
J gene: TRBJ2-7
V gene: TRBV29-1
D gene: NA
clone size: NA